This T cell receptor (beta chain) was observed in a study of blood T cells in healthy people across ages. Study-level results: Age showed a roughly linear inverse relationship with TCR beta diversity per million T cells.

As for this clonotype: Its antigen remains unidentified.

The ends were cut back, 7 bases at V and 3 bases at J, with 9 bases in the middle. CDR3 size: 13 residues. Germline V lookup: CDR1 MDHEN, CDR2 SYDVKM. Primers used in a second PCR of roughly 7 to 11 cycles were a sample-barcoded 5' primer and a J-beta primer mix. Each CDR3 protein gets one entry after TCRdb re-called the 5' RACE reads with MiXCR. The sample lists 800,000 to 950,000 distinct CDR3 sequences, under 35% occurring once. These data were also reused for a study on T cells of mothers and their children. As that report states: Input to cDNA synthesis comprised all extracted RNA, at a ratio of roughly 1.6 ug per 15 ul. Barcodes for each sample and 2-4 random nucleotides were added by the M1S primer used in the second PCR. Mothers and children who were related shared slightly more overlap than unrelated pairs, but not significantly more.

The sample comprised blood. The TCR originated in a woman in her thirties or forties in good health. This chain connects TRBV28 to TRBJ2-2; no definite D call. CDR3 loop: CASTDRHTGELFF. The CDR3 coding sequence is TGTGCCAGCACGGACCGACACACCGGGGAGCTGTTTTTT.